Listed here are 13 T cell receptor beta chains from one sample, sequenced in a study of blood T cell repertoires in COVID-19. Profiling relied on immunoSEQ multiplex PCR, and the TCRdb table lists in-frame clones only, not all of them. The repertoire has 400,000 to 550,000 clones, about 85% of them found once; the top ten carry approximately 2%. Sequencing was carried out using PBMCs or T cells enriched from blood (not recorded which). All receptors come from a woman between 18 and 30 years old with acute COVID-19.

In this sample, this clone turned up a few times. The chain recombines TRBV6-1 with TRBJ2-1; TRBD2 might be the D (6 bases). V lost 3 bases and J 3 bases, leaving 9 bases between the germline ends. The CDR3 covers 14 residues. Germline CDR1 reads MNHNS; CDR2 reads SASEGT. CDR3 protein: CASSERGGYNEQFF. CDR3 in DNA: TGTGCCAGCAGTGAGCGGGGCGGCTACAATGAGCAGTTCTTC.

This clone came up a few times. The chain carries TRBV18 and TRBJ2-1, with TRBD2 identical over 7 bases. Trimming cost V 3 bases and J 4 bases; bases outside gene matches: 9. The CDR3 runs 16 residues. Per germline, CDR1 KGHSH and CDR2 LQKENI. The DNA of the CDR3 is TGTGCCAGCTCACCCGACGGAGGGGAGGGGTACAATGAGCAGTTCTTC. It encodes CASSPDGGEGYNEQFF. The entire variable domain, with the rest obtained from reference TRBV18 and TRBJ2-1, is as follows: NAGVMQNPRHLVRRRGQEARLRCSPMKGHSHVYWYRQLPEEGLKFMVYLQKENIIDESGMPKERFSAEFPKEGPSILRIQQVVRGDSAAYFCASSPDGGEGYNEQFFGPGTRLTVL.

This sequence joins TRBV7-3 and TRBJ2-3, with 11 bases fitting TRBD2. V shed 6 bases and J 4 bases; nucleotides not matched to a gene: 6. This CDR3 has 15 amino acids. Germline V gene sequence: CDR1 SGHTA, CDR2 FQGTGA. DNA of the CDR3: TGTGCCAGCAGTCTAGCGGGGGGCACGGCAGATACGCAGTATTTT. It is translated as CASSLAGGTADTQYF.

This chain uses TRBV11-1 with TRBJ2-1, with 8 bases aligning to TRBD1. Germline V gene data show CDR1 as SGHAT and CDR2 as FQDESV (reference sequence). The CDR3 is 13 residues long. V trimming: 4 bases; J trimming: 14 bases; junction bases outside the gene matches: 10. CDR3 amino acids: CASSSHRQGLKFF. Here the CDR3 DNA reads TGTGCCAGCAGCTCTCACCGACAGGGGCTCAAGTTCTTC.

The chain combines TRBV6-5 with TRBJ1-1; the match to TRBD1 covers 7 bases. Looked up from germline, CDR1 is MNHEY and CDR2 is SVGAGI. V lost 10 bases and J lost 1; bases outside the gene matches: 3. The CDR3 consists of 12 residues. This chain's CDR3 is CAIRTGNTEAFF. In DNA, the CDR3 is TGTGCCATTCGGACAGGGAACACTGAAGCTTTCTTT.

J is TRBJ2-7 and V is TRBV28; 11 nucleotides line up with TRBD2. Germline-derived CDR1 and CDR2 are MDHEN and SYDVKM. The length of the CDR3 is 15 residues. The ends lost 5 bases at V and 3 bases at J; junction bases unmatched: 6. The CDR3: CASSPRTSGFYEQYF. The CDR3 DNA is TGTGCCAGCAGTCCTCGGACTAGCGGGTTCTACGAGCAGTACTTC.

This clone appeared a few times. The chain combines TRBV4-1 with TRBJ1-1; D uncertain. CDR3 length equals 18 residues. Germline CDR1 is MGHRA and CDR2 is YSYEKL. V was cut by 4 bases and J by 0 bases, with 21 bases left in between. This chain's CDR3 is CASSPSLRRRRMNTEAFF. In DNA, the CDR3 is TGCGCCAGCAGCCCTTCCCTAAGGCGTCGCAGGATGAACACTGAAGCTTTCTTT.

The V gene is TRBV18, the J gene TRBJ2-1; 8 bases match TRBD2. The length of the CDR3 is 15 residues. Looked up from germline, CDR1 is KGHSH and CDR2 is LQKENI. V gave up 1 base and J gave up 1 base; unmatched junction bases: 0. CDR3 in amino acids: CASSPQRESYNEQFF. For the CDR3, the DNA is TGTGCCAGCTCACCACAGCGGGAGTCCTACAATGAGCAGTTCTTC.

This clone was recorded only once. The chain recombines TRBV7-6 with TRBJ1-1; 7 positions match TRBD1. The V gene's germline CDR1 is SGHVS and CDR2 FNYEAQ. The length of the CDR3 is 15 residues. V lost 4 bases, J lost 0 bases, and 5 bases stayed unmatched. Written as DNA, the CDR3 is TGTGCCAGCAGCTCGCGGACAGGCTTGAACACTGAAGCTTTCTTT. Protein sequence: CASSSRTGLNTEAFF.

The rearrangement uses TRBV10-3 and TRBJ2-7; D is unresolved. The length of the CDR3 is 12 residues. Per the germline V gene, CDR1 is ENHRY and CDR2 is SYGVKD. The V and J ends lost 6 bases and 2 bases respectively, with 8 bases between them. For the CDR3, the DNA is TGTGCCATCAGCCCACAGCCCTACGAGCAGTACTTC. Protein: CAISPQPYEQYF.

The CDR3 protein is CASSVGASDQGETQYF. The CDR3 DNA reads as TGTGCCAGCAGCGTAGGTGCTAGCGACCAGGGAGAGACCCAGTACTTC. The chain combines TRBV9 with TRBJ2-5; perhaps TRBD2 as D (6 bases). V lost 0 bases and J lost 4, with 16 bases in between. This CDR3 has 16 residues. Germline V CDR1 and CDR2: SGDLS, YYNGEE.

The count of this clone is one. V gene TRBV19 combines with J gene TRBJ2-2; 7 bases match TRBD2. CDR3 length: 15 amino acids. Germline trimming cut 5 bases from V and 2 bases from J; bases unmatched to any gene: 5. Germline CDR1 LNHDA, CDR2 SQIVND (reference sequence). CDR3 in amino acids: CASSPRDYNTGELFF. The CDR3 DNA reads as TGTGCCAGTAGTCCTCGGGACTACAACACCGGGGAGCTGTTTTTT.

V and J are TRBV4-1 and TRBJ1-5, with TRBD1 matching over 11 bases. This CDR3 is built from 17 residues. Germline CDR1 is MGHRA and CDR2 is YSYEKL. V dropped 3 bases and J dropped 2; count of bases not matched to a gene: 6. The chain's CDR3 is CASSQTDRGLGNQPQHF. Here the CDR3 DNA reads TGCGCCAGCAGCCAGACGGACAGGGGGCTCGGCAATCAGCCCCAGCATTTT.